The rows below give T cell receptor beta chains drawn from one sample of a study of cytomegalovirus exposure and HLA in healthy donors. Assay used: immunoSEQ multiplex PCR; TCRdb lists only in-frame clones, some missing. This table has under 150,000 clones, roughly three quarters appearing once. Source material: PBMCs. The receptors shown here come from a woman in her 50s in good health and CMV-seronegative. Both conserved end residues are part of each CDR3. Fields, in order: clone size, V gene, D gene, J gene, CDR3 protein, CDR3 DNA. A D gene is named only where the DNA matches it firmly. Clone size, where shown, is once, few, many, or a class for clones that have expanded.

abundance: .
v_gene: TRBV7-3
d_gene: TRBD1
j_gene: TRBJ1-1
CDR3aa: CASSQGQGEEAFF
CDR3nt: TGTGCCAGCAGCCAGGGACAGGGAGAGGAAGCTTTCTTT

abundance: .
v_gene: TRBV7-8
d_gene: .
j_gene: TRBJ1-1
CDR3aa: CASSSDGQSNTEAFF
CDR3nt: TGTGCCAGCAGCTCCGATGGACAGAGCAACACTGAAGCTTTCTTT

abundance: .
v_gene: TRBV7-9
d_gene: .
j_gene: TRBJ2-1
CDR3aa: CASSFFLGRRPYNEQFF
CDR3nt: TGTGCCAGCAGCTTCTTCCTTGGCAGGCGTCCCTACAATGAGCAGTTCTTC

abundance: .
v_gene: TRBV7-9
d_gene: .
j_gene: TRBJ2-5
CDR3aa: CASSGRRFGVETQYF
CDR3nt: TGTGCCAGCAGCGGGCGACGGTTCGGTGTGGAGACCCAGTACTTC

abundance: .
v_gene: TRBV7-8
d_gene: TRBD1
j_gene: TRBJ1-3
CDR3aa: CASSLDRASGNTIYF
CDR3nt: TGTGCCAGCAGCTTGGACAGGGCCTCTGGAAACACCATATATTTT

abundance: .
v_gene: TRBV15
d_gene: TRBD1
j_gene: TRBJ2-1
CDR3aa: CATSRDIGTGGWDEQFF
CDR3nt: TGTGCCACCAGCAGAGATATCGGGACAGGGGGCTGGGATGAGCAGTTCTTC

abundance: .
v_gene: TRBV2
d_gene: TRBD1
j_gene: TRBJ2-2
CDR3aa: CASSPGQGWTGELFF
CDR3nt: TGTGCCAGCAGTCCGGGACAGGGTTGGACCGGGGAGCTGTTTTTT

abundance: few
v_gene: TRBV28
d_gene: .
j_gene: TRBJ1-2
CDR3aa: CASSFSTRGYTF
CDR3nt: TGTGCCAGCAGTTTTAGTACGAGAGGCTACACCTTC

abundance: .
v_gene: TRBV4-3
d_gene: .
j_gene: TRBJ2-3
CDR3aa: CASSQDRERLAVTDTQYF
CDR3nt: TGCGCCAGCAGCCAAGATCGGGAGCGCCTAGCAGTAACAGATACGCAGTATTTT

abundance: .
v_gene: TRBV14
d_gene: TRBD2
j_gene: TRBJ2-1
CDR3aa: CASSQERDYYNEQFF
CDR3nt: TGTGCCAGCAGCCAAGAAAGGGACTACTACAATGAGCAGTTCTTC

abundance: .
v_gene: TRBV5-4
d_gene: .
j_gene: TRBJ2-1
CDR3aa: CASSLGAGRSYNEQFF
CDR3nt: TGTGCCAGCAGCTTGGGGGCTGGCAGGTCATACAATGAGCAGTTCTTC

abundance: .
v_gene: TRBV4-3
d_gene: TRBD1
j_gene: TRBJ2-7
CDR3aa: CASSFGQGGSYEQYF
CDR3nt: TGCGCCAGCAGCTTCGGACAGGGGGGGTCCTACGAGCAGTACTTC

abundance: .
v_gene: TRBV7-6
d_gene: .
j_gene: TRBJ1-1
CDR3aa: CASSSWKSAAFF
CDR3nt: TGTGCCAGCAGCTCTTGGAAGAGCGCGGCTTTCTTT

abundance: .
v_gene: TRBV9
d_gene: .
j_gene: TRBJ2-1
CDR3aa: CASSAPGAGNEQFF
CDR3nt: TGTGCCAGCAGCGCGCCAGGGGCGGGCAATGAGCAGTTCTTC

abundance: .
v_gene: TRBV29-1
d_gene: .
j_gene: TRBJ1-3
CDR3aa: CSVEVVSGNTIYF
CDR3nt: TGCAGCGTTGAGGTAGTCTCTGGAAACACCATATATTTT

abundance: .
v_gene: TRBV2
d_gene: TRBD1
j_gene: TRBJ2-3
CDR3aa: CASRGQGVVANTQYF
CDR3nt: TGTGCCAGCAGGGGACAGGGGGTGGTTGCAAATACGCAGTATTTT

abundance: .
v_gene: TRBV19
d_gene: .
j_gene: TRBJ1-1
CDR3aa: CASKRERNTEAFF
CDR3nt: TGTGCCAGTAAGAGGGAACGGAACACTGAAGCTTTCTTT

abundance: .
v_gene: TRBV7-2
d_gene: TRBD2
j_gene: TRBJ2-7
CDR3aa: CASSLRLAGVHYEQYF
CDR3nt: TGTGCCAGCAGCTTACGCCTAGCGGGGGTCCACTACGAGCAGTACTTC

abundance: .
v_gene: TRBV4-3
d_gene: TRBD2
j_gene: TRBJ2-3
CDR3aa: CASSLTDSAGGAADTQYF
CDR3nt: TGCGCCAGCAGCCTAACGGATTCCGCCGGGGGGGCGGCAGATACGCAGTATTTT

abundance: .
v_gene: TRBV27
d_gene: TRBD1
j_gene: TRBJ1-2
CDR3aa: CASSLSQGAQGYTF
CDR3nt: TGTGCCAGCAGTCTATCCCAGGGGGCCCAAGGCTACACCTTC

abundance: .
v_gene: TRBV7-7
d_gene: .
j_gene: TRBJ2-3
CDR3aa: CASSLGRAADTQYF
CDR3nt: TGTGCTAGCAGCCTCGGACGAGCGGCAGATACGCAGTATTTT

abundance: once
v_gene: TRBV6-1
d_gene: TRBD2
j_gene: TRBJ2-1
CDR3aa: CASSESASGGRDEQFF
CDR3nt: TGTGCCAGCAGTGAGTCGGCTAGCGGGGGGAGGGATGAGCAGTTCTTC

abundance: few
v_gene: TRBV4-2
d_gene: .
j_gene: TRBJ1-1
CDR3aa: CASSPTISRRNTEAFF
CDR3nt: TGTGCCAGCAGCCCTACGATTTCCCGGAGGAACACTGAAGCTTTCTTT

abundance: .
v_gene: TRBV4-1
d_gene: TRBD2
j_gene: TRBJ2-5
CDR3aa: CASSQQLAGGQAQYF
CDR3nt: TGCGCCAGCAGCCAACAACTAGCGGGGGGGCAGGCCCAGTACTTC